A selection of T cell receptor beta chains follows, all from one sample in a study of blood T cell repertoires in COVID-19. Repertoires were generated with immunoSEQ multiplex PCR, while TCRdb's copy carries only in-frame clones and drops some. The sample has around 420,000 clones; roughly 87% are singletons. Sequencing input: PBMCs or T cells enriched from blood (not recorded which). All receptors derive from a woman aged 40 to 50 with acute COVID-19. The CDR3 runs from the conserved cysteine through the conserved F or W. D genes are given only for firm matches. The size entry is marked missing in some rows and otherwise reads once, few, many or a size class.

TRBJ1-6 NA TRBV5-1 TRBD1 CASSGRDRGLFNSPLHF TGCGCCAGCAGCGGCCGGGACAGGGGCCTCTTTAATTCACCCCTCCACTTT
TRBJ2-1 NA TRBV5-4 NA CASNPTRLINNEQFF TGTGCCAGCAACCCGACTAGACTAATAAACAATGAGCAGTTCTTC
TRBJ2-6 NA TRBV12-3/TRBV12-4 NA CASSFRVSNVLTF TGTGCCAGCAGTTTTCGGGTATCCAACGTCCTGACTTTC
TRBJ2-7 NA TRBV14 TRBD1 CASSRPGTGAHYEQYF TGTGCCAGCAGCCGTCCAGGGACAGGGGCACACTACGAGCAGTACTTC
TRBJ1-6 NA TRBV5-4 TRBD1 CASSFPNRGGNSPLHF TGTGCCAGCAGCTTCCCCAACAGGGGTGGGAATTCACCCCTCCACTTT
TRBJ2-3 NA TRBV19 NA CASSGGRVTDTQYF TGTGCCAGTAGCGGGGGAAGGGTCACAGATACGCAGTATTTT
TRBJ2-7 NA TRBV27 NA CASSYGGIPYEQYF TGTGCCAGCAGTTACGGCGGTATCCCCTACGAGCAGTACTTC
TRBJ1-2 NA TRBV21-1 NA CASSKLGGGEGYTF TGTGCCAGCAGCAAACTCGGGGGGGGAGAAGGCTACACCTTC
TRBJ1-1 NA TRBV10-3 TRBD1 CAIRGQGVGTEAFF TGTGCCATCCGGGGACAGGGGGTAGGTACTGAAGCTTTCTTT
TRBJ2-4 once TRBV2 TRBD2 CASNLDRGRDIQYF TGTGCCAGCAATCTCGACCGGGGGAGGGACATTCAGTACTTC
TRBJ1-6 NA TRBV5-1 NA CASSLGGDSPLHF TGCGCCAGCAGCTTGGGGGGAGATTCACCCCTCCACTTT
TRBJ1-4 NA TRBV29-1 NA CSFLGGGEEKLFF TGCAGCTTCCTCGGGGGGGGCGAGGAAAAACTGTTTTTT
TRBJ1-1 NA TRBV29-1 NA CSVAHAGGYTEAFF TGCAGCGTGGCCCATGCGGGGGGCTACACTGAAGCTTTCTTT
TRBJ1-2 NA TRBV27 NA CASSPRGGDYTF TGTGCCAGCAGTCCCCGGGGAGGGGACTACACCTTC
TRBJ2-7 NA TRBV5-1 NA CASGTGGEQYF TGCGCCAGCGGGACCGGGGGCGAGCAGTACTTC
TRBJ2-5 NA TRBV2 NA CASSAGNEETQYF TGTGCCAGCAGTGCAGGGAATGAAGAGACCCAGTACTTC
TRBJ2-1 NA TRBV18 TRBD2 CASSPPGLAGGLVNEQFF TGTGCCAGCTCACCGCCGGGACTAGCGGGGGGGCTAGTCAATGAGCAGTTCTTC
TRBJ1-2 NA TRBV6-1 NA CASSEIGTGPYGYTF TGTGCCAGCAGTGAAATTGGCACAGGCCCCTATGGCTACACCTTC
TRBJ1-2 NA TRBV6-5 TRBD1 CASTPTGGYDGYTF TGTGCCAGCACCCCGACAGGGGGCTACGATGGCTACACCTTC
TRBJ2-3 once TRBV11-3 TRBD2 CASSLAAGGGTDTQYF TGTGCCAGCAGCTTAGCGGCGGGGGGTGGCACAGATACGCAGTATTTT
TRBJ1-3 NA TRBV14 TRBD1 CASSLRPTGPSGNTIYF TGTGCCAGCAGCCTTCGACCGACAGGGCCCTCTGGAAACACCATATATTTT
TRBJ2-5 NA TRBV5-4 TRBD2 CASSPTSGAQETQYF TGTGCCAGCAGTCCGACTAGCGGGGCTCAAGAGACCCAGTACTTC
TRBJ1-5 NA TRBV7-9 TRBD1 CASSRDRVGNQPQHF TGTGCCAGCAGCCGTGACAGGGTCGGCAATCAGCCCCAGCATTTT
TRBJ1-5 NA TRBV4-1 TRBD1 CASSHPPGQGVRVGQPQHF TGCGCCAGCAGCCACCCACCGGGACAGGGGGTTCGGGTCGGTCAGCCCCAGCATTTT
TRBJ1-2 NA TRBV5-6 NA CASSSLGANYGYTF TGTGCCAGCAGCAGTTTGGGAGCTAACTATGGCTACACCTTC
TRBJ2-7 few TRBV5-6 NA CASSFWSSYEQYF TGTGCCAGCAGCTTTTGGAGCTCCTACGAGCAGTACTTC
TRBJ2-3 NA TRBV18 NA CASSPDRDTQYF TGTGCCAGCTCACCAGACAGGGATACGCAGTATTTT
TRBJ2-2 NA TRBV6-5 NA CASSITGSTGELFF TGTGCCAGCAGTATTACAGGGTCCACCGGGGAGCTGTTTTTT
TRBJ1-1 NA TRBV6-5 TRBD1 CASRSTGEALAEAFF TGTGCCAGCCGGTCGACAGGGGAGGCCTTAGCTGAAGCTTTCTTT
TRBJ2-2 NA TRBV19 TRBD2 CASSPLGGGAGELFF TGTGCCAGTAGCCCTCTTGGCGGGGGGGCCGGGGAGCTGTTTTTT
TRBJ1-2 NA TRBV7-2 NA CASSSAGRFYGYTF TGTGCCAGCAGCTCTGCGGGGCGGTTCTATGGCTACACCTTC